The 20 T cell receptor beta chains given below trace back to one sample, sequenced in a study of radiotherapy plus CTLA-4 blockade in lung cancer. Data came from immunoSEQ multiplex PCR; TCRdb stores just in-frame clones and leaves some out. The sample shows about 27,000 clones, approximately 73% of them seen only once. The sequences come from peripheral blood, collected from a patient treated with radiotherapy plus ipilimumab. Receptors were obtained from a human donor with non-small cell lung cancer who had stable disease on radiotherapy plus ipilimumab.

This chain uses TRBV28 with TRBJ1-4; no reliable D call. The CDR3 contains 15 residues. The V end was cut by 3 bases, the J end by 10 bases, with 18 bases between. Per germline, CDR1 MDHEN and CDR2 SYDVKM. The CDR3 DNA is TGTGCCAGCAGTTTCTCTTTTGGTGGGGAGGGAAAACTGTTTTTT. Amino acids: CASSFSFGGEGKLFF.

V is TRBV11-3 and J is TRBJ2-1; 14 bases are a match to TRBD2. Germline CDR1 SGHNT, CDR2 YENEEA. This CDR3 comprises 17 residues. V trimming: 5 bases; J trimming: 2 bases; junction bases outside the gene matches: 5. DNA of the CDR3: TGTGCCAGCAGCCCAGGGACTAGCGGGAGCCCCTACAATGAGCAGTTCTTC. It yields the protein CASSPGTSGSPYNEQFF. The whole variable domain, remainder taken from reference TRBV11-3 and TRBJ2-1, is EAGVVQSPRYKIIEKKQPVAFWCNPISGHNTLYWYLQNLGQGPELLIRYENEEAVDDSQLPKDRFSAERLKGVDSTLKIQPAELGDSAVYLCASSPGTSGSPYNEQFFGPGTRLTVL.

This chain connects TRBV28 to TRBJ1-5; the D is unclear. CDR1 MDHEN and CDR2 SYDVKM come from the germline V gene. Deletions cut 3 bases from V and 4 bases from J, with 16 bases between. The CDR3 sequence is 16 residues long. CDR3: CASSFPKSGPNQPQHF. As DNA, the CDR3 is TGTGCCAGCAGTTTCCCCAAATCCGGACCTAATCAGCCCCAGCATTTT.

The chain recombines TRBV6-1 with TRBJ2-7, with TRBD2 matching 8 bases. Germline assignment: CDR1 MNHNS and CDR2 SASEGT. J lost 11 bases, V lost 5 bases, and 5 bases had no gene match. The CDR3 covers 11 residues. The CDR3 sequence: CASSYRREEYF. Here the CDR3 DNA reads TGTGCCAGCAGTTACAGGCGGGAGGAGTACTTC.

This clone has only one observation. This chain joins TRBV25-1 and TRBJ2-7; D is perhaps TRBD2 (5 bases). V was pared by 7 bases and J by 4 bases, with 11 bases between. Germline CDR1 reads MGHDK; CDR2 reads SYGVNS. This CDR3 contains 12 residues. In DNA, the CDR3 is TGTGCCAGCAAGGGAGAGACTTACGAGCAGTACTTC. As protein: CASKGETYEQYF.

The genes are TRBV5-4 and TRBJ2-6, with 10 bases matching TRBD2. The CDR3 covers 16 residues. The germline CDR1 and CDR2 sequences are SGHNT and YYREEE (reference sequence). J was trimmed by 2 bases and V by 10 bases; bases with no gene match: 9. The CDR3 nucleotides are TGTGCCGTCGGGCTAGCGGGAGTAACTGGGGCCAACGTCCTGACTTTC. Protein: CAVGLAGVTGANVLTF.

The rearrangement links TRBV5-1 to TRBJ1-1, with 7 bases identical to TRBD1. Germline CDR1 and CDR2: SGHRS and YFSETQ. The CDR3 totals 15 residues. With V trimmed by 2 bases and J by 3 bases, 7 bases remained unmatched. Written as DNA, the CDR3 is TGCGCCAGCAGCTTCAAGCGACAGGGTGACACTGAAGCTTTCTTT. Translation: CASSFKRQGDTEAFF.

This clone came up a few times. The V call is TRBV19, the J call TRBJ2-7; the D gene could be TRBD1 or TRBD2 (5 bases each). V shed 3 bases and J shed 6 bases, with 15 bases lying between them. Germline V gives CDR1 LNHDA, CDR2 SQIVND (reference sequence). The length of the CDR3 is 14 residues. The CDR3 sequence: CASSMAYARGEQYF. CDR3 in DNA: TGTGCCAGTAGTATGGCGTACGCGAGGGGCGAGCAGTACTTC.

The chain links TRBV7-9 to TRBJ1-3, with 11 bases identical to TRBD1. Trimming at V came to 5 bases and at J to 2 bases, leaving 11 bases not matched to a gene. The CDR3 extends over 18 amino acids. The germline V gene has CDR1 SEHNR and CDR2 FQNEAQ (reference sequence). The CDR3 nucleotides read TGTGCCAGCAGCATATCGGGACAGGGGGACCGCACTGGAAACACCATATATTTT. Its translation: CASSISGQGDRTGNTIYF.

The chain is built from TRBV29-1 and TRBJ2-1; D may match TRBD1 or TRBD2 (5 bases each). The V gene lost 6 bases and the J gene lost 6 bases, with 12 bases spanning the gap. Germline V gives CDR1 SQVTM, CDR2 ANQGSEA. This CDR3 contains 12 residues. The CDR3 loop reads CSVAEGTNEQFF. The DNA for the CDR3 is TGCAGCGTGGCCGAAGGGACCAATGAGCAGTTCTTC.

A word on this clone: Other DNA sequences in the sample encode the same CDR3. The chain employs TRBV28 and TRBJ1-5; unclear D gene. This CDR3 has 12 residues. V was clipped by 6 bases and J by 3 bases, with 6 bases between them. Per the germline V gene, CDR1 is MDHEN and CDR2 is SYDVKM. CDR3 nucleotides: TGTGCCAGCAGCCCCAACAATCAGCCCCAGCATTTT. Its translation is CASSPNNQPQHF. The whole variable domain, remainder taken from reference TRBV28 and TRBJ1-5, is DVKVTQSSRYLVKRTGEKVFLECVQDMDHENMFWYRQDPGLGLRLIYFSYDVKMKEKGDIPEGYSVSREKKERFSLILESASTNQTSMYLCASSPNNQPQHFGDGTRLSIL.

The chain links TRBV7-7 to TRBJ2-5; 7 bases line up with TRBD2. The CDR3 extends over 14 amino acids. Germline V gene sequence: CDR1 SSHAT, CDR2 FNYEAQ (reference sequence). The CDR3 sequence is CASGETSSQETQYF. As DNA, the CDR3 is TGTGCTAGCGGCGAGACTAGCTCCCAAGAGACCCAGTACTTC.

With respect to this clone: Other nucleotide sequences in the sample specify the same CDR3. This chain connects TRBV5-4 to TRBJ2-5, with D unresolved. Germline loops: CDR1 SGHNT, CDR2 YYREEE (reference sequence). The CDR3 runs to 13 residues. The germline V and J ends were trimmed by 0 bases and 5 bases, with 8 bases remaining between them. The CDR3 region is CASSLDRKETQYF. The CDR3, as DNA: TGTGCCAGCAGCTTGGATAGAAAGGAGACCCAGTACTTC.

This clone was detected only a few times. The chain recombines TRBV2 with TRBJ2-2; no clear D gene. Trimming pared 5 bases from V and 9 bases from J, leaving 10 bases between. The germline CDR1 and CDR2 sequences are SNHLY and FYNNEI. The CDR3 totals 12 residues. In nucleotides, the CDR3 is TGTGCCAGCAGTAAGGGCAACAGGGAGCTGTTTTTT. This codes for CASSKGNRELFF.

This clone showed up just a few times. This rearrangement joins TRBV19 to TRBJ1-4; D is unclear. The germline gives CDR1 LNHDA, CDR2 SQIVND (reference sequence). The CDR3 totals 13 residues. V lost 7 bases and J lost 4, with 10 bases in between. This CDR3 reads CASTDGINEKLFF. In nucleotides, the CDR3 is TGTGCCAGTACGGATGGGATTAATGAAAAACTGTTTTTT.

As to this clone: The sample contains more than one DNA sequence encoding this CDR3. This chain links TRBV10-1 with TRBJ2-1; 11 bases fit TRBD2. The CDR3 loop spans 16 amino acids. Germline CDR1 is WNHNN and CDR2 is SYGVQD (reference sequence). J gave up 6 bases and V 4 bases, and 8 bases lay outside the gene matches. The CDR3 region has the DNA TGCGCCAGCAGTGCGTCCGGGACTAGCGGAACCAATGAGCAGTTCTTC. It yields the protein CASSASGTSGTNEQFF.

A single count supports this clone. J is TRBJ2-2 and V is TRBV27; 12 positions match TRBD2. With 6 bases clipped from V and 3 bases from J, the junction kept 2 bases outside the gene matches. Germline values: CDR1 MNHEY, CDR2 SMNVEV (reference sequence). The CDR3 is 15 amino acids. The CDR3 sequence: CASRRLAGDTGELFF. The CDR3 coding sequence is TGTGCCAGCAGGCGACTAGCGGGAGACACCGGGGAGCTGTTTTTT.

The genes are TRBV15 and TRBJ2-2; D is unresolved. The CDR3 is made up of 14 amino acids. Trimming removed 3 bases from V and 7 bases from J, with 12 bases in between. Germline CDR1 and CDR2: LNHNV and YYDKDF (reference sequence). Written as DNA, the CDR3 is TGTGCCACCAGCAGGCTTAATTTCGACGGGGAGCTGTTTTTT. Translated: CATSRLNFDGELFF.

The rearrangement links TRBV7-2 to TRBJ1-1, with 9 bases aligning to TRBD1. Germline V gene sequence: CDR1 SGHTA, CDR2 FQGNSA. This CDR3 has 14 residues. V shed 5 bases and J 3 bases; nucleotides not matched to a gene: 4. The CDR3 reads CASSQGQGHTEAFF. The CDR3, as DNA: TGTGCCAGCAGCCAAGGACAGGGGCACACTGAAGCTTTCTTT.

V gene TRBV9 combines with J gene TRBJ2-1; D call uncertain. The CDR3 runs 11 residues. The V end was cut by 4 bases, the J end by 4 bases, with 3 bases between. Germline CDR1 is SGDLS and CDR2 is YYNGEE. CDR3 in DNA: TGTGCCAGCAGCATATACAATGAGCAGTTCTTC. Amino acid sequence: CASSIYNEQFF.